This entry lists 27 T cell receptor beta chains sequenced from one sample in a study of OX40 agonist ivuxolimab in advanced cancers. Repertoires were generated with immunoSEQ multiplex PCR, while TCRdb's copy carries only in-frame clones and drops some. The sample carries 15,000 to 20,000 clones, 84% recorded once. Sequencing used CD4+ or CD8+ T cells sorted from blood, obtained in a trial of the OX40 agonist ivuxolimab. The receptors were gathered from an adult with an advanced solid tumor such as melanoma, head and neck, liver or kidney cancer.

The rearrangement links TRBV12-5 to TRBJ2-5; 8 bases match TRBD2. CDR1 is LGHNT and CDR2 is FRNRAP in the germline V gene. There are 17 residues in the CDR3. V lost 0 bases and J lost 5; bases outside the gene matches: 11. The DNA for the CDR3 is TGTGCTAGTGGTTTGGTAGTAACGGGGGGGGCGAGGGAGACCCAGTACTTC. Translating gives CASGLVVTGGARETQYF.

The chain recombines TRBV4-1 with TRBJ1-4; no definite D call. V shed 1 base and J shed 4 bases, with 7 bases lying between them. The V gene's germline CDR1 is MGHRA and CDR2 YSYEKL. This CDR3 spans 14 amino acids. Here the CDR3 DNA reads TGCGCCAGCAGCCAAGGAGGGAGTAATGAAAAACTGTTTTTT. Translating gives CASSQGGSNEKLFF.

The chain combines TRBV28 with TRBJ2-1; either TRBD1 or TRBD2 may supply D (5 bases each). In germline, CDR1 is MDHEN, CDR2 SYDVKM. Trimming stripped 2 bases from V and 7 bases from J, with 15 bases between. The CDR3 consists of 15 residues. Here the CDR3 reads CASSLMGRAFNEQFF. The DNA for the CDR3 is TGTGCCAGCAGTTTAATGGGACGGGCGTTTAATGAGCAGTTCTTC.

The gene calls are TRBV19 and TRBJ2-3, with no clear D. This CDR3 comprises 14 residues. V was cut by 7 bases and J by 1 base, with 12 bases left in between. The germline V gene encodes CDR1 LNHDA and CDR2 SQIVND (reference sequence). The DNA of the CDR3 is TGTGCCAGTACCGACTGGGATCGCACAGATACGCAGTATTTT. This sequence encodes CASTDWDRTDTQYF.

This chain connects TRBV7-6 to TRBJ1-5, with D unresolved. The CDR3 spans 12 residues. Per germline, CDR1 SGHVS and CDR2 FNYEAQ. Trimming took 5 bases from V and 4 from J, leaving 6 bases between them. In DNA form, the CDR3 reads TGTGCCAGCAGCGCAATTAATCAGCCCCAGCATTTT. Amino acids: CASSAINQPQHF.

The genes are TRBV9 and TRBJ1-1, with D perhaps matching TRBD1 (5 bases). CDR3 length: 14 amino acids. Germline V lookup: CDR1 SGDLS, CDR2 YYNGEE. V was shortened by 4 bases and J by 4 bases, with 14 bases between the two germline ends. CDR3 nucleotide sequence: TGTGCCAGCAGCTCGGAGCTTCAGGGCACTGAAGCTTTCTTT. Its translation: CASSSELQGTEAFF.

This rearrangement joins TRBV7-8 to TRBJ2-4; D is ambiguous. Germline V gene data show CDR1 as SGHVS and CDR2 as FQNEAQ. V was shortened by 0 bases and J by 5 bases, with 5 bases between the two germline ends. The CDR3 totals 13 residues. The CDR3 here is CASSLAVQNIQYF. As DNA, the CDR3 is TGTGCCAGCAGCTTAGCGGTCCAAAACATTCAGTACTTC.

The chain combines TRBV5-1 with TRBJ1-1; tentatively, D is TRBD1 (6 bases). Deletions cut 3 bases from V and 4 bases from J, with 13 bases between. Germline CDR1 SGHRS, CDR2 YFSETQ. The CDR3 sequence is 14 residues long. The CDR3 spells CASSWGQTGTEAFF. The CDR3 nucleotides are TGCGCCAGCAGCTGGGGCCAGACAGGCACTGAAGCTTTCTTT. The complete variable domain, with remaining parts taken from reference TRBV5-1 and TRBJ1-1, reads KAGVTQTPRYLIKTRGQQVTLSCSPISGHRSVSWYQQTPGQGLQFLFEYFSETQRNKGNFPGRFSGRQFSNSRSEMNVSTLELGDSALYLCASSWGQTGTEAFFGQGTRLTVV.

The V call is TRBV7-2, the J call TRBJ1-1; 7 nucleotides match TRBD1. Germline assignment: CDR1 SGHTA and CDR2 FQGNSA. V trimming: 5 bases; J trimming: 5 bases; junction bases outside the gene matches: 8. The CDR3 is 14 amino acids. The CDR3 spells CASSPRQGRTEAFF. CDR3 DNA sequence: TGTGCCAGCAGCCCCCGACAGGGACGGACTGAAGCTTTCTTT.

CDR3 nucleotides: TGTGCCAGTAGTATAGATCTTAGAGGACTAGCGCAGGACAATGAGCAGTTCTTC. Encoded protein: CASSIDLRGLAQDNEQFF. The J gene is TRBJ2-1, the V gene TRBV19, with TRBD2 identical over 9 bases. V was pared by 0 bases and J by 5 bases, with 11 bases of the junction left unmatched. The CDR3 is 18 residues long. CDR1 LNHDA and CDR2 SQIVND come from the germline V gene (reference sequence).

V and J are TRBV4-2 and TRBJ2-5, with a weak D call TRBD1 (7 bases). Germline CDR1 LGHNA, CDR2 YNFKEQ. The length of the CDR3 is 16 residues. V was shortened by 1 base and J by 2 bases, with 14 bases between the two germline ends. The CDR3 spells CASSQGGTAVQETQYF. The CDR3, as DNA: TGTGCCAGCAGCCAAGGCGGGACAGCCGTACAAGAGACCCAGTACTTC.

V usage is TRBV9 and J usage is TRBJ2-2, with D hard to call. The CDR3 totals 14 residues. V was shortened by 0 bases and J by 10 bases, with 13 bases between the two germline ends. CDR1 and CDR2 from the germline V gene are SGDLS and YYNGEE. The CDR3 sequence: CASSVGWGGEELFF. The CDR3 coding sequence is TGTGCCAGCAGCGTAGGGTGGGGTGGCGAGGAGCTGTTTTTT. The complete variable domain, with remaining parts taken from reference TRBV9 and TRBJ2-2, reads DSGVTQTPKHLITATGQRVTLRCSPRSGDLSVYWYQQSLDQGLQFLIQYYNGEERAKGNILERFSAQQFPDLHSELNLSSLELGDSALYFCASSVGWGGEELFFGEGSRLTVL.

The J gene is TRBJ1-3, the V gene TRBV2; D call uncertain. The CDR3 has 15 amino acids. With 4 bases removed from V and 0 bases from J, the gap between germline ends came to 10 bases. The germline gives CDR1 SNHLY, CDR2 FYNNEI. CDR3 nucleotides: TGTGCCAGCAGTGTGGGTCAGCCCTCTGGAAACACCATATATTTT. This gives the protein CASSVGQPSGNTIYF.

The genes are TRBV29-1 and TRBJ2-1; D might be TRBD1 or TRBD2, each matching 5 bases. Trimming cost V 4 bases and J 0 bases, with 10 bases left between them. From germline, CDR1 is SQVTM and CDR2 ANQGSEA. CDR3 length: 14 residues. CDR3 loop: CSVGVGTSYNEQFF. CDR3 bases: TGCAGCGTTGGGGTTGGGACCTCCTACAATGAGCAGTTCTTC.

V and J are TRBV19 and TRBJ1-4; TRBD1 matches at 9 bases. This CDR3 spans 19 amino acids. CDR1 is LNHDA, CDR2 SQIVND, per germline (reference sequence). The junction had 9 bases not matched to a gene; V was cut back by 1 base and J by 0 bases. CDR3 nucleotide sequence: TGTGCCAGTAGTATAGGGATACAGGGGGCGGATACAACTAATGAAAAACTGTTTTTT. Protein product: CASSIGIQGADTTNEKLFF.

The rearrangement links TRBV10-3 to TRBJ1-2; D is unclear. V was clipped by 8 bases and J by 4 bases, with 14 bases between them. Germline CDR1 ENHRY, CDR2 SYGVKD. CDR3 length equals 13 residues. CDR3 DNA: TGTGCCATCGCGTCAGGAGAAGGCTATGGCTACACCTTC. It translates to CAIASGEGYGYTF.

The chain employs TRBV7-9 and TRBJ2-4; tentatively, D is TRBD2 (5 bases). Trimming shortened V by 3 bases and J by 5 bases, and 5 bases separated the two germline ends. Per germline, CDR1 SEHNR and CDR2 FQNEAQ (reference sequence). This CDR3 is 12 amino acids long. The CDR3 reads CASSFGENIQYF. The CDR3 DNA reads as TGTGCCAGCAGCTTCGGGGAAAACATTCAGTACTTC.

Only a few counts were recorded for this clone. The chain uses TRBV6-5 and TRBJ1-2; no clear D gene. This CDR3 has 12 amino acids. CDR1 and CDR2 (germline): MNHEY, SVGAGI. V was shortened by 8 bases and J by 6 bases, with 13 bases between the two germline ends. This CDR3 is CASAGGGNGYTF. The CDR3, as DNA: TGTGCCAGCGCTGGAGGAGGAAATGGCTACACCTTC.

The chain is built from TRBV28 and TRBJ1-6; 10 bases line up with TRBD1. The CDR3 has 17 amino acids. Germline V lookup: CDR1 MDHEN, CDR2 SYDVKM. The V and J ends lost 6 bases and 3 bases, in that order; junction bases with no gene match: 8. The CDR3 region is CASRRDRGTDYNSPLHF. CDR3 nucleotides: TGTGCCAGCAGAAGGGACAGGGGAACTGACTATAATTCACCCCTCCACTTT. The entire variable domain, with the rest obtained from reference TRBV28 and TRBJ1-6, is as follows: DVKVTQSSRYLVKRTGEKVFLECVQDMDHENMFWYRQDPGLGLRLIYFSYDVKMKEKGDIPEGYSVSREKKERFSLILESASTNQTSMYLCASRRDRGTDYNSPLHFGNGTRLTVT.

Concerning this clone: The same CDR3 arises from other DNA sequences in this sample as well. The rearrangement links TRBV7-3 to TRBJ2-3; possible D gene TRBD1, 7 bases. The CDR3 consists of 16 residues. CDR1 is SGHTA, CDR2 FQGTGA, per germline. The germline V and J ends were trimmed by 3 bases and 4 bases, with 17 bases remaining between them. The CDR3 DNA sequence: TGTGCCAGCAGCTTTTCAGGGGGGCGGGGAGCAGATACGCAGTATTTT. Its translation is CASSFSGGRGADTQYF.

The rearrangement links TRBV28 to TRBJ2-1, with TRBD1 matching over 8 bases. CDR3 length equals 16 residues. CDR1 is MDHEN and CDR2 is SYDVKM in the germline V gene. The trim removed 1 base at V and 0 bases at J, leaving 2 bases unmatched. CDR3 amino acids: CASSLSGGSSYNEQFF. The CDR3 coding sequence is TGTGCCAGCAGTTTATCAGGGGGCAGCTCCTACAATGAGCAGTTCTTC. Looking up the rest from reference TRBV28 and TRBJ2-1 gives the full variable domain: DVKVTQSSRYLVKRTGEKVFLECVQDMDHENMFWYRQDPGLGLRLIYFSYDVKMKEKGDIPEGYSVSREKKERFSLILESASTNQTSMYLCASSLSGGSSYNEQFFGPGTRLTVL.

The V gene is TRBV4-3, the J gene TRBJ1-5; TRBD1 matches 7 bases. The CDR3 is 15 amino acids. The junction had 6 bases not matched to a gene; V was cut back by 0 bases and J by 7 bases. Per germline, CDR1 LGHNA and CDR2 YSLEER. This chain's CDR3 is CASSQDRGLGQPQHF. CDR3 bases: TGCGCCAGCAGCCAAGATAGGGGGCTGGGACAGCCCCAGCATTTT.

The V gene is TRBV29-1, the J gene TRBJ2-7; 7 bases match TRBD1. In germline, CDR1 is SQVTM, CDR2 ANQGSEA. This CDR3 has 13 residues. J gave up 0 bases and V 7 bases, and 6 bases lay outside the gene matches. CDR3 residues: CSGGTDYSYEQYF. The DNA of the CDR3 is TGCAGCGGAGGGACAGACTACTCCTACGAGCAGTACTTC.

This sequence joins TRBV4-3 and TRBJ2-7; tentatively, D is TRBD1 or TRBD2 (5 bases each). CDR3 size: 15 residues. The V and J ends lost 0 bases and 2 bases respectively, with 11 bases between them. CDR1 is LGHNA and CDR2 is YSLEER in the germline V gene. The CDR3 loop is CASSQEFRGAYEQYF. CDR3 DNA: TGCGCCAGCAGCCAAGAGTTCCGAGGGGCCTACGAGCAGTACTTC.

This CDR3 is CASSLFFSNQPQHF. The CDR3 DNA reads TGTGCCAGCAGTTTATTTTTTAGCAATCAGCCCCAGCATTTT. The genes are TRBV27 and TRBJ1-5, with unresolved D. Germline V gives CDR1 MNHEY, CDR2 SMNVEV (reference sequence). The CDR3 is made up of 14 amino acids. Trimming removed 1 base from V and 0 bases from J, with 4 bases in between.

In its sample, this clone is medium-sized. The CDR3 coding sequence is TGTGCCAGCAGCGGTTCGAACACTGAAGCTTTCTTT. This codes for CASSGSNTEAFF. The rearrangement joins TRBV9 to TRBJ1-1, with D hard to call. In germline, CDR1 is SGDLS, CDR2 YYNGEE. V was trimmed by 3 bases and J by 1 base, leaving 4 bases between them. CDR3 length equals 12 residues.

The J gene is TRBJ2-3, the V gene TRBV11-2; no reliable D call. This CDR3 region has 12 residues. Trimming took off 2 bases at V and 4 bases at J, with 4 bases between the two ends. Germline-derived CDR1 and CDR2 are SGHAT and FQNNGV. The CDR3 DNA is TGTGCCAGCAGCTTACTTCCAGATACGCAGTATTTT. It codes for CASSLLPDTQYF.